Shown below are 29 T cell receptor beta chains from a single sample sequenced in a study of CD8 T cells in Susac syndrome. The authors reverse transcribed roughly 0.5 to 1 ug RNA with random hexamers. MiXCR, applied by TCRdb to the immunoSEQ multiplex PCR reads, yields one record per CDR3 protein. The sample contains over 65,000 distinct CDR3 sequences, about 93% of which appear only once. Sequencing was carried out using CD4+ T cells from PBMCs. The receptors stem from a human donor with Susac syndrome.

The rearrangement links TRBV4-3 to TRBJ2-7; D not resolved. Germline CDR1 and CDR2: LGHNA and YSLEER. Trimming shortened V by 0 bases and J by 6 bases, and 12 bases separated the two germline ends. The CDR3 extends over 14 amino acids. CDR3 residues: CASSQETRTGEQYF. The CDR3 region has the DNA TGCGCCAGCAGCCAAGAAACCAGGACCGGCGAGCAGTACTTC.

V gene TRBV5-1 combines with J gene TRBJ2-5; 8 nucleotides agree with TRBD1. Germline trimming cut 5 bases from V and 4 bases from J; bases unmatched to any gene: 7. The CDR3 runs to 14 residues. Germline loops: CDR1 SGHRS, CDR2 YFSETQ. As DNA, the CDR3 is TGCGCCAGCAGTTCCCCGACAGGGGTAGAGACCCAGTACTTC. Its protein is CASSSPTGVETQYF.

V gene TRBV20-1 combines with J gene TRBJ2-1, with 9 bases fitting TRBD2. This CDR3 comprises 15 residues. Germline assignment: CDR1 DFQATT and CDR2 SNEGSKA (reference sequence). Trimming at V came to 3 bases and at J to 6 bases, leaving 9 bases not matched to a gene. The CDR3 loop reads CSASGTKREVNEQFF. The DNA for the CDR3 is TGCAGTGCTAGTGGGACTAAGCGGGAGGTCAATGAGCAGTTCTTC.

V usage is TRBV5-6 and J usage is TRBJ2-5; TRBD2 aligns across 10 bases. V shed 2 bases and J 2 bases; nucleotides not matched to a gene: 3. The germline V gene has CDR1 SGHDT and CDR2 YYEEEE. The CDR3 runs 15 residues. In nucleotides, the CDR3 is TGTGCCAGCAGCTTTCGGACTAGCGGACAAGAGACCCAGTACTTC. This encodes CASSFRTSGQETQYF.

This clonotype has a handful of counts. This chain links TRBV7-9 with TRBJ1-5; 7 bases match TRBD1. The germline gives CDR1 SEHNR, CDR2 FQNEAQ (reference sequence). CDR3 length equals 14 residues. V dropped 3 bases and J dropped 1; count of bases not matched to a gene: 0. CDR3: CASSLGQSNQPQHF. In DNA, the CDR3 is TGTGCCAGCAGCTTGGGACAGAGCAATCAGCCCCAGCATTTT.

This chain links TRBV7-2 with TRBJ2-2, with 9 positions matching TRBD2. The CDR3 consists of 15 residues. V trimming: 8 bases; J trimming: 6 bases; junction bases outside the gene matches: 10. CDR1 is SGHTA, CDR2 FQGNSA, per germline. CDR3 protein: CASAYGGRGSGELFF. The CDR3 coding sequence is TGTGCCAGCGCCTATGGCGGGAGGGGGTCCGGGGAGCTGTTTTTT.

This clonotype was recorded once. The chain links TRBV28 to TRBJ1-2, with a possible D match to TRBD1 (5 bases). Looked up from germline, CDR1 is MDHEN and CDR2 is SYDVKM. The CDR3 sequence is 14 residues long. Trimming pared 7 bases from V and 7 bases from J, leaving 19 bases between. The CDR3 DNA is TGTGCCAGCACCTTCCCTGGGCAGGGTGGTGGCTACACCTTC. It is translated as CASTFPGQGGGYTF.

This clonotype was observed a single time. V usage is TRBV5-8 and J usage is TRBJ2-6; the D gene is possibly TRBD1 (6 bases). Deletions cut 5 bases from V and 2 bases from J, with 11 bases between. The CDR3 has 15 residues. Germline lookup yields CDR1 SGHTS and CDR2 YDEGEE. The CDR3 spells CASRTGPAGANVLTF. The CDR3, as DNA: TGTGCCAGCAGAACAGGGCCGGCTGGGGCCAACGTCCTGACTTTC. The full variable domain, completed using reference TRBV5-8 and TRBJ2-6, is EAGVTQSPTHLIKTRGQQATLRCSPISGHTSVYWYQQALGLGLQFLLWYDEGEERNRGNFPPRFSGRQFPNYSSELNVNALELEDSALYLCASRTGPAGANVLTFGAGSRLTVL.

The CDR3 sequence: CASSVGLGETQYF. The CDR3, as DNA: TGTGCCAGCAGCGTAGGGCTGGGAGAGACCCAGTACTTC. V usage is TRBV9 and J usage is TRBJ2-5; no clear D. The CDR3 spans 13 residues. Per the germline V gene, CDR1 is SGDLS and CDR2 is YYNGEE. Trimming shortened V by 0 bases and J by 4 bases, and 7 bases separated the two germline ends.

The V gene is TRBV30, the J gene TRBJ2-5; the D gene is possibly TRBD2 (6 bases). The CDR3 extends over 12 amino acids. Germline loops: CDR1 GTSNPN, CDR2 SVGIG (reference sequence). Trimming shortened V by 3 bases and J by 3 bases, and 8 bases separated the two germline ends. In nucleotides, the CDR3 is TGTGCCTGGAGAGGCGGGGAAGAGACCCAGTACTTC. Translated, it gives CAWRGGEETQYF.

The V and J genes are TRBV5-1 and TRBJ2-7; D perhaps matches TRBD1 (5 bases). V lost 0 bases and J 3 bases, leaving 10 bases between the germline ends. This CDR3 is 14 amino acids long. Germline values: CDR1 SGHRS, CDR2 YFSETQ. The CDR3 DNA is TGCGCCAGCAGCTTGGGGCAGGGAAACTACGAGCAGTACTTC. It translates to CASSLGQGNYEQYF. The variable domain in full, with the rest retrieved from reference TRBV5-1 and TRBJ2-7, is KAGVTQTPRYLIKTRGQQVTLSCSPISGHRSVSWYQQTPGQGLQFLFEYFSETQRNKGNFPGRFSGRQFSNSRSEMNVSTLELGDSALYLCASSLGQGNYEQYFGPGTRLTVT.

This clonotype came up a few times. The CDR3 reads CASSLEGRAGYEQYF. The CDR3 nucleotides read TGCGCCAGCAGCCTGGAGGGCCGGGCCGGGTACGAGCAGTACTTC. V is TRBV5-1 and J is TRBJ2-7; weak D call: TRBD2 (6 bases). CDR3 length: 15 residues. Germline assignment: CDR1 SGHRS and CDR2 YFSETQ. V was shortened by 4 bases and J by 4 bases, with 18 bases between the two germline ends.

The chain links TRBV20-1 to TRBJ2-7; 7 nucleotides match TRBD2. With 0 bases clipped from V and 7 bases from J, the junction kept 12 bases outside the gene matches. The CDR3 extends over 15 amino acids. Germline CDR1 reads DFQATT; CDR2 reads SNEGSKA (reference sequence). The chain's CDR3 is CSARDRTGGVLEQYF. The CDR3 nucleotides are TGCAGTGCTAGAGATCGTACGGGGGGTGTCCTGGAGCAGTACTTC.

The CDR3 loop reads CASKRDTNTEAFF. DNA of the CDR3: TGTGCCAGCAAAAGGGACACGAACACTGAAGCTTTCTTT. This sequence joins TRBV27 and TRBJ1-1, with a tentative D call TRBD1 (6 bases). This CDR3 is built from 13 residues. In germline, CDR1 is MNHEY, CDR2 SMNVEV (reference sequence). The germline V and J ends were trimmed by 7 bases and 1 base, with 10 bases remaining between them.

This chain joins TRBV7-2 and TRBJ1-2, with D hard to call. Germline CDR1 reads SGHTA; CDR2 reads FQGNSA. Trimming left V 3 bases short and J 4 bases short, with 15 bases between. CDR3 length equals 15 residues. CDR3 sequence reads: CASSFLPAAIYGYTF. In DNA, the CDR3 is TGTGCCAGCAGCTTCCTACCTGCCGCCATCTATGGCTACACCTTC.

The CDR3 coding sequence is TGTGCCAGCAGTTTAGTCCTAGCGGGAGGTGGTAATGAGCAGTTCTTC. Amino acid sequence: CASSLVLAGGGNEQFF. The V and J genes are TRBV28 and TRBJ2-1; 11 positions agree with TRBD2. Germline V gene lookup returns CDR1 MDHEN and CDR2 SYDVKM. V lost 2 bases to trimming and J lost 7 bases; unmatched junction nucleotides: 7. The length of the CDR3 is 16 residues.

This clonotype was found once. The chain combines TRBV30 with TRBJ1-2; TRBD1 matches 8 bases. With 5 bases clipped from V and 4 bases from J, the junction kept 9 bases outside the gene matches. The CDR3 length is 14 residues. Germline values: CDR1 GTSNPN, CDR2 SVGIG (reference sequence). The CDR3 sequence is CAWHSRTGTYGYTF. In DNA form, the CDR3 reads TGTGCCTGGCACTCCCGGACAGGGACCTATGGCTACACCTTC.

The chain combines TRBV27 with TRBJ1-2; TRBD1 is a possible D gene (5 bases). In germline, CDR1 is MNHEY, CDR2 SMNVEV (reference sequence). CDR3 length: 14 residues. Trimming stripped 5 bases from V and 2 bases from J, with 12 bases between. CDR3 sequence: CASSPWDGNYGYTF. CDR3 sequence (DNA): TGTGCCAGCAGTCCCTGGGACGGAAACTATGGCTACACCTTC.

This chain joins TRBV30 and TRBJ1-1; D not resolved. Trimming shortened V by 2 bases and J by 5 bases, and 15 bases separated the two germline ends. Germline CDR1 and CDR2: GTSNPN and SVGIG (reference sequence). The CDR3 is 14 residues long. In DNA form, the CDR3 reads TGTGCCTGGAGTTCTTGGAGGGCGAGGACTGAAGCTTTCTTT. It encodes CAWSSWRARTEAFF.

The chain is built from TRBV23-1 and TRBJ1-1, with D maybe TRBD1 (5 bases). TRBV23-1 is identified as an open reading frame with a role that is uncertain. Deletions cut 1 base from V and 4 bases from J, with 10 bases between. The CDR3 runs 14 residues. The CDR3 is CASSQFPGTTEAFF. The CDR3 region has the DNA TGCGCCAGCAGTCAATTCCCCGGGACCACTGAAGCTTTCTTT.

The V and J genes are TRBV20-1 and TRBJ2-2; 7 nucleotides align to TRBD1. The CDR3 is 15 amino acids. With V trimmed by 2 bases and J by 4 bases, 7 bases remained unmatched. Per germline, CDR1 DFQATT and CDR2 SNEGSKA (reference sequence). As DNA, the CDR3 is TGCAGTGCTAGACAAGGGGGCCGCCTCACCGGGGAGCTGTTTTTT. Protein: CSARQGGRLTGELFF.

The chain joins TRBV2 to TRBJ2-3, with D hard to call. CDR3 length: 14 amino acids. Germline V gives CDR1 SNHLY, CDR2 FYNNEI. Between the trimmed V and J ends, which lost 7 bases and 1 base, there was a span of 12 bases. CDR3 residues: CASMAIRGTDTQYF. The CDR3 DNA reads TGTGCCAGCATGGCTATTCGGGGCACAGATACGCAGTATTTT.

The chain recombines TRBV28 with TRBJ1-5, with D perhaps matching TRBD1 (5 bases). This CDR3 has 18 residues. CDR1 MDHEN and CDR2 SYDVKM come from the germline V gene. V was cut by 2 bases and J by 1 base, with 18 bases left in between. The CDR3, as DNA: TGTGCCAGCAGTTTAGGAGGGGTCGGGGTGGGGAGCAATCAGCCCCAGCATTTT. Translated: CASSLGGVGVGSNQPQHF.

The chain is built from TRBV12-3 or TRBV12-4 and TRBJ1-5, with a tentative D call TRBD1 (6 bases). The V end was cut by 8 bases, the J end by 2 bases, with 10 bases between. This CDR3 comprises 13 residues. CDR3 sequence reads: CASRQVGNQPQHF. Written as DNA, the CDR3 is TGTGCCAGCCGACAGGTGGGCAATCAGCCCCAGCATTTT.

The gene calls are TRBV6-2 or TRBV6-3 and TRBJ2-5, with D possibly TRBD2 on 5 matching bases. Trimming cost V 6 bases and J 10 bases, with 15 bases left between them. The CDR3 loop spans 12 amino acids. Germline lookup yields CDR1 MNHEY and CDR2 SVGEGT. CDR3 DNA sequence: TGTGCCAGCAGCCCTACTAGGGCGGGCCAGTACTTC. Its protein product is CASSPTRAGQYF.

The V and J genes are TRBV6-2 or TRBV6-3 and TRBJ2-1; D might be TRBD2 (5 bases). The CDR3 spans 15 residues. The germline V and J ends were trimmed by 0 bases and 7 bases, with 13 bases remaining between them. Germline CDR1 MNHEY, CDR2 SVGEGT. This chain's CDR3 is CASSYSSVRGNEQFF. The CDR3 DNA reads TGTGCCAGCAGTTACTCGAGTGTAAGAGGGAATGAGCAGTTCTTC.

The CDR3 DNA is TGTGCCAGCAGGACACGGACGGGACGCTTAAACAATGAGCAGTTCTTC. As protein: CASRTRTGRLNNEQFF. This rearrangement joins TRBV7-2 to TRBJ2-1, with D perhaps given as TRBD1 or TRBD2 (5 bases each). Germline lookup yields CDR1 SGHTA and CDR2 FQGNSA. The ends were cut back, 6 bases at V and 5 bases at J, with 20 bases in the middle. This CDR3 has 16 amino acids.

The chain uses TRBV5-6 and TRBJ2-5, with 9 positions matching TRBD2. Germline V gene lookup returns CDR1 SGHDT and CDR2 YYEEEE. J gave up 4 bases and V 4 bases, and 5 bases lay outside the gene matches. This CDR3 has 14 residues. DNA for the CDR3: TGTGCCAGCAGCCGCCTAGCGGGGAGAGAGACCCAGTACTTC. The encoded protein is CASSRLAGRETQYF.

The chain links TRBV4-2 to TRBJ1-5, with TRBD1 identical over 7 bases. This CDR3 is built from 16 residues. Germline V gene sequence: CDR1 LGHNA, CDR2 YNFKEQ. V dropped 1 base and J dropped 3; count of bases not matched to a gene: 6. CDR3 nucleotides: TGTGCCAGCAGCCAAGCGGCAGGACAGGTCAATCAGCCCCAGCATTTT. It translates to CASSQAAGQVNQPQHF.